This TCR beta chain was recorded in a study of T cells in Graves' hyperthyroidism and ophthalmopathy. Study context: At the time of initial diagnosis and before any treatment, peripheral blood was collected.

General study findings and limits: Most clonotypes expanded in thyroid above 0.001 were likewise present in blood.

Trimming shortened V by 4 bases and J by 4 bases, and 7 bases separated the two germline ends. This CDR3 is 13 amino acids long. CDR1 is KGHDR and CDR2 is SFDVKD in the germline V gene. Diagnosis rested on symptoms, serum thyroxine and TRAb, thyroid ultrasound, and orbital computed tomography. This clonotype was counted ten times or more. Its antigen is not known. The source material, RNA transcripts, was used to amplify TCR beta CDR3 regions. The HTBI primer set was used in a first-round RT-PCR of the TCR CDR3. TCRdb fed the multiplex PCR reads into MiXCR, producing one record per CDR3 protein. Of hundreds of thousands of distinct CDR3 sequences in the sample, roughly 14% were seen once.

This clonotype was obtained from a man between 18 and 35 years old with Graves' ophthalmopathy. J is TRBJ2-1 and V is TRBV24-1; D gene uncertain. Sequenced material: blood. In nucleotides, the CDR3 is TGTGCCACCAGTGAGGGGTTATACAATGAGCAGTTCTTC. This codes for CATSEGLYNEQFF.